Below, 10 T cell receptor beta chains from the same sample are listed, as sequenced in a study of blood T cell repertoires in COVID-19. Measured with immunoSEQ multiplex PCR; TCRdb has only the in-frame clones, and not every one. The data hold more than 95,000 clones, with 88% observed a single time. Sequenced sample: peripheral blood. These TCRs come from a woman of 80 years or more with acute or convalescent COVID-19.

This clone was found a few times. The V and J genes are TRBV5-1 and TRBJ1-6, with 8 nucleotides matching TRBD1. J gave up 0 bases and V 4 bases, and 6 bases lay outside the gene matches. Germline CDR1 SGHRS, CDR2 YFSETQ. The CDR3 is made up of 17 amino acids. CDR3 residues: CASSQTGASSYNSPLHF. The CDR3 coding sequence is TGCGCCAGCAGCCAGACAGGGGCGAGCTCCTATAATTCACCCCTCCACTTT.

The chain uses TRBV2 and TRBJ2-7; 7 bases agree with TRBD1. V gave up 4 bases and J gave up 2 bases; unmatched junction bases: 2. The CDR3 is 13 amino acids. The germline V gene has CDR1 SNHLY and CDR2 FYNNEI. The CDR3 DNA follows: TGTGCCAGCAGTGCAGGGGGTCCCTACGAGCAGTACTTC. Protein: CASSAGGPYEQYF.

The CDR3 DNA sequence: TGTGCCAGCAGCTTAGGGTTGCGCTACGACGAGCAGTACTTC. It codes for CASSLGLRYDEQYF. The J gene is TRBJ2-7, the V gene TRBV13; D not resolved. This CDR3 is 14 amino acids long. Germline V gene data show CDR1 as PRHDT and CDR2 as FYEKMQ (reference sequence). V lost 0 bases, J lost 5 bases, and 11 bases lay in between.

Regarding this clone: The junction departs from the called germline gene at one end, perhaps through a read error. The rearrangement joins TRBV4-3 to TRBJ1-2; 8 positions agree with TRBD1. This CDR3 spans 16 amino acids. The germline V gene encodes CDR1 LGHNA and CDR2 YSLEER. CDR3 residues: CASRQDPFPGGHGYTF. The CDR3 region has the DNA TGCGCCAGCAGACAAGATCCCTTTCCAGGGGGCCATGGCTACACCTTC.

The CDR3 bases are TGTGCCAGCAGTTACCGGAGGGACAATGAGCAGTTCTTC. This codes for CASSYRRDNEQFF. The genes are TRBV6-2 or TRBV6-3 and TRBJ2-1, with D tentatively TRBD2 (6 bases). The germline gives CDR1 MNHEY, CDR2 SVGEGT. Trimming removed 2 bases at V and 5 bases at J, with 7 bases between. The CDR3 extends over 13 amino acids.

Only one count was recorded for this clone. The CDR3 region is CASSRGLAGVSEQFF. The CDR3 DNA follows: TGTGCCAGCAGCCGGGGACTAGCGGGAGTTAGCGAGCAGTTCTTC. V gene TRBV6-5 combines with J gene TRBJ2-1; 14 bases map to TRBD2. The CDR3 consists of 15 residues. Losses at the gene ends were 6 bases for V and 10 bases for J; bases not matched to a gene: 8. CDR1 and CDR2 (germline): MNHEY, SVGAGI.

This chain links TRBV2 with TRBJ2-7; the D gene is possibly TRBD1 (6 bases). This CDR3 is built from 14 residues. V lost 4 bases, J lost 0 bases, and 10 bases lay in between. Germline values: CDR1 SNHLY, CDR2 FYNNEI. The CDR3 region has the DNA TGTGCCAGCAGTGGAGGGGGTCACTCCTACGAGCAGTACTTC. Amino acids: CASSGGGHSYEQYF.

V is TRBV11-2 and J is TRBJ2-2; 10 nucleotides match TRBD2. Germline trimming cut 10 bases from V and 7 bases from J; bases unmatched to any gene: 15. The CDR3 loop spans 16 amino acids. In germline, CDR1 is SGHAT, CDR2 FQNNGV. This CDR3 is CANRRASGRSGGELFF. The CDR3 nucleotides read TGTGCCAACCGGCGGGCTAGCGGGAGATCTGGCGGGGAGCTGTTTTTT.

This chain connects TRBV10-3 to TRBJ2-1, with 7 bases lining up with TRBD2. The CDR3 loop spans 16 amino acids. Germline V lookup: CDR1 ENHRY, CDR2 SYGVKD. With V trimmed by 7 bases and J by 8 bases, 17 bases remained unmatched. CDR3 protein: CAITGKGREGLDEQFF. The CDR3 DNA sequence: TGTGCCATCACAGGGAAAGGGAGGGAGGGCCTTGATGAGCAGTTCTTC.

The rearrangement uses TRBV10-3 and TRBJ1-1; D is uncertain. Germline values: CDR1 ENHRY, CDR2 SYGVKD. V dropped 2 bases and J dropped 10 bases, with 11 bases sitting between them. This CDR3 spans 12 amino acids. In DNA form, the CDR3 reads TGTGCCATCAGTGAGGGCTCGAGGGTAGCTTTCTTT. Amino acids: CAISEGSRVAFF.